This T cell receptor beta chain was identified during a study of response to subunit inactivated influenza vaccine. Trimming took off 4 bases at V and 5 bases at J, with 12 bases between the two ends. The CDR3 covers 13 residues. Germline CDR1 reads MNHNY; CDR2 reads SVGAGI (reference sequence). About this clonotype itself: What it recognizes is unknown.

Study conclusions and caveats: Seasonal influenza vaccination, on each occasion, was suggested by the authors to recruit few new T cells.

TCRdb analysed the RT-PCR reads with MiXCR anew, one entry per CDR3 protein. The sample includes hundreds of thousands of distinct CDR3 sequences, 14% of them seen just once. The chain employs TRBV6-6 and TRBJ2-7; possible D gene TRBD2, 6 bases. The TCR was taken from a man aged 45 to 65 who received an inactivated influenza vaccine. Sample: PBMCs from blood, taken around 15 days before vaccination. The CDR3 DNA sequence: TGTGCCAGCAGTTCCTGGGACTGGGACGAGCAGTACTTC. It specifies CASSSWDWDEQYF.